This TCR beta chain derives from a study of blood T cell repertoires in COVID-19. About the research overall: Material from acute and convalescent COVID-19 was sourced from the United States, Italy and Spain. The analysed material was cDNA or gDNA that came from T cells, B-cell-depleted T cells, or PBMCs.

Trimming pared 0 bases from V and 5 bases from J, leaving 7 bases between. CDR3 length: 13 residues. Germline lookup yields CDR1 SGHKS and CDR2 YYEKEE (reference sequence). In the study's own analysis: Amplification from reference gene primers served as the basis for estimated nucleated cell counts. The protocol was immunoSEQ multiplex PCR, while the TCRdb copy is restricted to in-frame clones and leaves out a portion. The D gene and trimming were derived from the DNA, and the V and J assignments and clone size from that table. The data hold approximately 260,000 clones, with around 90% observed a single time. This clone was recorded only once.

The sequence derives from a woman aged 40 to 55 with acute or convalescent COVID-19. Sequencing was performed on peripheral blood. The chain has TRBV5-5 and TRBJ2-3; maybe TRBD2 (6 bases). CDR3: CASSLAGGDTQYF. The CDR3 nucleotides are TGTGCCAGCAGCTTGGCCGGGGGAGATACGCAGTATTTT.